This is a list of T cell receptor beta chains from one sample in a study of T cell responses to AZD1222 COVID-19 vaccine. The protocol was immunoSEQ multiplex PCR, while the TCRdb copy is restricted to in-frame clones and leaves out a portion. The table shows approximately 260,000 clones, with 80% to 95% occurring only once. The sequencing here drew on peripheral blood, taken on day 0 of AZD1222 vaccination. The receptors were gathered from an adult in good health. Both conserved end residues are part of each CDR3. D genes are given only for firm matches. Rows may omit the clone size; those that give it use once, few, many or a size class.

V: TRBV4-3
size: -
D: -
J: TRBJ1-4
CDR3: CASSQGAGSREKLFF
DNA: TGCGCCAGCAGCCAAGGGGCAGGGTCTAGGGAAAAACTGTTTTTT

V: TRBV28
size: -
D: TRBD1
J: TRBJ1-2
CDR3: CASSFRGPDYGYTF
DNA: TGTGCCAGCAGTTTTAGGGGGCCAGACTATGGCTACACCTTC

V: TRBV11-1
size: -
D: TRBD2
J: TRBJ2-2
CDR3: CASSFSGSYDGELFF
DNA: TGTGCCAGCAGCTTTAGCGGGAGTTATGACGGGGAGCTGTTTTTT

V: TRBV7-2
size: -
D: -
J: TRBJ1-2
CDR3: CASSLALGYTF
DNA: TGTGCCAGCAGCTTAGCGCTTGGCTACACCTTC

V: TRBV28
size: -
D: -
J: TRBJ2-1
CDR3: CASSLRGQRGLFDEQFF
DNA: TGTGCCAGCAGTTTAAGGGGCCAGAGGGGTTTATTCGATGAGCAGTTCTTC

V: TRBV5-4
size: -
D: TRBD1
J: TRBJ2-5
CDR3: CASSSSTGRGQETQYF
DNA: TGTGCCAGCAGCTCTTCGACAGGGAGAGGGCAAGAGACCCAGTACTTC

V: TRBV4-1
size: -
D: TRBD1
J: TRBJ1-5
CDR3: CASSREQGPYSNQPQHF
DNA: TGCGCCAGCAGCCGAGAACAGGGGCCCTATAGCAATCAGCCCCAGCATTTT

V: TRBV10-3
size: -
D: TRBD2
J: TRBJ2-2
CDR3: CAISERRETGELFF
DNA: TGTGCCATCAGTGAGCGGCGGGAGACCGGGGAGCTGTTTTTT

V: TRBV10-3
size: once
D: TRBD2
J: TRBJ2-7
CDR3: CAISDREGRMPEQYF
DNA: TGTGCCATCAGTGACCGGGAGGGCCGTATGCCCGAGCAGTACTTC

V: TRBV30
size: -
D: TRBD2
J: TRBJ2-3
CDR3: CAVTLAGGPDTQYF
DNA: TGTGCCGTTACCTTAGCGGGAGGGCCAGATACGCAGTATTTT

V: TRBV3-1/TRBV3-2
size: -
D: -
J: TRBJ1-3
CDR3: CASSPKGTVYVETIYF
DNA: TGTGCCAGCAGCCCCAAGGGGACGGTCTACGTAGAGACCATATATTTT

V: TRBV30
size: few
D: TRBD1
J: TRBJ2-7
CDR3: CAWSRGSYEQYF
DNA: TGTGCCTGGAGCAGGGGGTCCTACGAGCAGTACTTC

V: TRBV27
size: -
D: TRBD2
J: TRBJ2-3
CDR3: CASSLSSGNTDTQYF
DNA: TGTGCCAGCAGTTTATCTAGCGGGAACACAGATACGCAGTATTTT

V: TRBV5-1
size: -
D: TRBD2
J: TRBJ2-1
CDR3: CASSLEAGDYNEQFF
DNA: TGCGCCAGCAGCTTGGAAGCGGGGGATTACAATGAGCAGTTCTTC

V: TRBV5-4
size: -
D: TRBD2
J: TRBJ2-1
CDR3: CASSSGTVRTSGEYNEQFF
DNA: TGTGCCAGCAGCTCGGGGACAGTGAGGACTAGCGGGGAATACAATGAGCAGTTCTTC

V: TRBV3-1/TRBV3-2
size: once
D: TRBD2
J: TRBJ2-7
CDR3: CASSQWQREAGEQYF
DNA: TGTGCCAGCAGCCAATGGCAGCGGGAGGCTGGGGAGCAGTACTTC

V: TRBV19
size: -
D: TRBD1
J: TRBJ2-7
CDR3: CASSPQGQGAWYEQYF
DNA: TGTGCCAGTAGTCCGCAGGGACAGGGGGCATGGTACGAGCAGTACTTC

V: TRBV5-5
size: -
D: -
J: TRBJ1-1
CDR3: CASSPMHRSNTEAFF
DNA: TGTGCCAGCAGCCCGATGCACAGATCGAACACTGAAGCTTTCTTT

V: TRBV12-3/TRBV12-4
size: -
D: -
J: TRBJ2-1
CDR3: CASSWYSSEQFF
DNA: TGTGCCAGCAGTTGGTATTCGAGTGAGCAGTTCTTC

V: TRBV10-3
size: -
D: TRBD1
J: TRBJ1-6
CDR3: CAIRGTETNSPLHF
DNA: TGTGCCATCAGGGGGACAGAAACGAATTCACCCCTCCACTTT

V: TRBV5-3
size: -
D: -
J: TRBJ1-5
CDR3: CARSSMNQPQHF
DNA: TGTGCCAGAAGCTCGATGAATCAGCCCCAGCATTTT

V: TRBV5-6
size: -
D: -
J: TRBJ1-2
CDR3: CASSLSGRHNYGYTF
DNA: TGTGCCAGCAGCTTGTCCGGACGGCATAACTATGGCTACACCTTC

V: TRBV20-1
size: -
D: -
J: TRBJ1-1
CDR3: CSAARTVEAFF
DNA: TGCAGTGCTGCCCGGACCGTTGAAGCTTTCTTT

V: TRBV5-1
size: -
D: -
J: TRBJ1-3
CDR3: CASSLTSPANSGNTIYF
DNA: TGCGCCAGCAGCTTGACATCCCCGGCGAACTCTGGAAACACCATATATTTT

V: TRBV10-3
size: -
D: TRBD1
J: TRBJ2-1
CDR3: CAIRGTGELYNEQFF
DNA: TGTGCCATCAGAGGGACAGGGGAGTTGTACAATGAGCAGTTCTTC

V: TRBV3-1/TRBV3-2
size: -
D: -
J: TRBJ1-2
CDR3: CASSQDWGGVNYGYTF
DNA: TGTGCCAGCAGCCAAGACTGGGGGGGAGTTAACTATGGCTACACCTTC

V: TRBV7-2
size: -
D: -
J: TRBJ2-2
CDR3: CASSSDRPLAGTGELFF
DNA: TGTGCCAGCAGTTCCGACCGCCCCTTAGCAGGCACCGGGGAGCTGTTTTTT

V: TRBV18
size: -
D: -
J: TRBJ1-6
CDR3: CASSPQGPSSYNSPLHF
DNA: TGTGCCAGCTCACCGCAGGGGCCTAGCTCCTATAATTCACCCCTCCACTTT

V: TRBV7-2
size: -
D: -
J: TRBJ2-7
CDR3: CASSLVREGYEQYF
DNA: TGTGCCAGCAGCTTAGTCAGAGAGGGATACGAGCAGTACTTC

V: TRBV28
size: -
D: -
J: TRBJ2-7
CDR3: CASSLFGLTYEQYF
DNA: TGTGCCAGCAGTTTATTCGGACTGACCTACGAGCAGTACTTC

V: TRBV29-1
size: -
D: TRBD1
J: TRBJ1-1
CDR3: CRAGGGDTEAFF
DNA: TGCAGGGCAGGGGGGGGTGACACTGAAGCTTTCTTT

V: TRBV4-1
size: -
D: -
J: TRBJ2-1
CDR3: CASSQEATLYNEQFF
DNA: TGCGCCAGCAGCCAAGAGGCCACCTTGTACAATGAGCAGTTCTTC

V: TRBV19
size: -
D: -
J: TRBJ1-5
CDR3: CASATGGARGNQPQHF
DNA: TGTGCCAGTGCCACTGGGGGGGCGCGGGGCAATCAGCCCCAGCATTTT

V: TRBV2
size: -
D: -
J: TRBJ2-5
CDR3: CASGWVQETQYF
DNA: TGTGCCAGTGGGTGGGTACAAGAGACCCAGTACTTC

V: TRBV11-3
size: -
D: TRBD2
J: TRBJ2-7
CDR3: CASSLEAGGKYEQYF
DNA: TGTGCCAGCAGCTTAGAAGCGGGGGGCAAGTACGAGCAGTACTTC

V: TRBV29-1
size: -
D: TRBD1
J: TRBJ2-2
CDR3: CSVEAIGTGFPGELFF
DNA: TGCAGCGTTGAAGCCATAGGGACAGGGTTCCCCGGGGAGCTGTTTTTT

V: TRBV2
size: -
D: -
J: TRBJ2-7
CDR3: CASSEARGRYEQYF
DNA: TGTGCCAGCAGTGAAGCACGGGGACGCTACGAGCAGTACTTC

V: TRBV18
size: -
D: TRBD1
J: TRBJ1-1
CDR3: CASSPTGTGVTEAFF
DNA: TGTGCCAGCTCACCTACAGGGACAGGGGTAACTGAAGCTTTCTTT

V: TRBV5-1
size: -
D: -
J: TRBJ1-2
CDR3: CASSSHGGYNGYTF
DNA: TGCGCCAGCAGCTCACACGGGGGGTACAATGGCTACACCTTC

V: TRBV28
size: -
D: TRBD2
J: TRBJ2-7
CDR3: CASRGLVAEQYF
DNA: TGTGCCAGCAGAGGACTAGTAGCCGAGCAGTACTTC